A selection of T cell receptor beta chains follows, all from one sample in a study of neurological immune-mediated disorders. TCRdb re-derived calls from the 5' RACE reads in MiXCR, one entry per CDR3 protein. The sample lists around 60,000 distinct CDR3 sequences; over 8.5% were seen once. Specimen: PBMCs. These receptors originate from a male donor with HTLV-1-associated myelopathy (HAM/TSP). Both conserved end residues are part of each CDR3. The D gene is left open where the match is weak. The size of a clone is reported for some rows only, either as once, few or many, or as a class for expanded clones.

v_call	d_call	clone_size	j_call	cdr3_nt	cdr3_aa
TRBV5-1	.	many	TRBJ2-7	TGCGCCAGCAGTTACTTCGACCGGGCCCAGCCCTACGAGCAGTACTTC	CASSYFDRAQPYEQYF
TRBV5-1	TRBD1	many	TRBJ2-7	TGCGCCAGCAGCGAAAGGACAGGGGGAACCTACGAGCAGTACTTC	CASSERTGGTYEQYF
TRBV11-2	.	few	TRBJ1-4	TGTGCCAGCAGCTCCTCCAGGGCTGGCGAAAAACTGTTTTTT	CASSSSRAGEKLFF
TRBV29-1	TRBD1	many	TRBJ1-1	TGCAGCGCGGGACAGAGGAACACTGAAGCTTTCTTT	CSAGQRNTEAFF
TRBV5-1	.	many	TRBJ2-1	TGCGCCAGCAGCTTGGAGTCAGGGAGGAATGAGCAGTTCTTC	CASSLESGRNEQFF
TRBV7-2	.	many	TRBJ1-2	TGTGCCAGCAGCTTACGGGGAGGCACAACTAACTATGGCTACACCTTC	CASSLRGGTTNYGYTF
TRBV2	.	many	TRBJ1-6	TGTGCCACAGGACCGAATAATTCACCCCTCCACTTT	CATGPNNSPLHF
TRBV20-1	TRBD2	many	TRBJ2-5	TGCAGTGCTTCACCACTAGCGGGGGAACAAGAGACCCAGTACTTC	CSASPLAGEQETQYF
TRBV7-2	TRBD1	.	TRBJ2-7	TGTGCCAGCAGCTTAGGGACAGGAGCTCTCTACGAGCAGTACTTC	CASSLGTGALYEQYF
TRBV3-1	.	many	TRBJ2-5	TGTGCCAGCAGCCAACTAGCAGGTCAAGAGACCCAGTACTTC	CASSQLAGQETQYF
TRBV2	TRBD2	.	TRBJ2-7	TGTGCCAGCAGTGACGGGACTAGCGTCTACGAGCAGTACTTC	CASSDGTSVYEQYF
TRBV5-1	.	many	TRBJ1-1	TGCGCCAGCAGCTGGCGGCAGGGAAATAATCCGAACACTGAAGCTTTCTTT	CASSWRQGNNPNTEAFF
TRBV5-1	.	.	TRBJ1-2	TGCGCCAGCAGCTTGGCGGACGGAAACTATGTCTGCACCTTC	CASSLADGNYVCTF
TRBV7-2	.	.	TRBJ1-4	TGTGCCAGCAGCCCGGGGACTTTTGGAGAAAAACTGTTTTTT	CASSPGTFGEKLFF
TRBV2	.	many	TRBJ1-1	TGTGCCAGCAGTGAACCGGGACACGCGACCACTGAAGCTTTCTTT	CASSEPGHATTEAFF
TRBV11-2	TRBD1	many	TRBJ2-3	TGTGCCAGCAGCTTTCGGGACAGAAGCACAGATACGCAGTATTTT	CASSFRDRSTDTQYF
TRBV25-1	.	many	TRBJ1-5	TGTGCCAGCAGTCAAACAGGGTATCAGCCCCAGCATTTT	CASSQTGYQPQHF
TRBV12-3/TRBV12-4	TRBD1	many	TRBJ1-6	TGTGCCAGCAGTACCGGGACAGGGCGCTCACCCCTCCACTTT	CASSTGTGRSPLHF
TRBV6-2/TRBV6-3	TRBD2	many	TRBJ2-5	TGTGCCAGCAGTCGCGGGGGGACGGATCAAGAGACCCAGTACTTC	CASSRGGTDQETQYF
TRBV12-3/TRBV12-4	.	many	TRBJ2-1	TGTGCCAGCAGCGTACAGGGAAACTACAATGAGCAGTTCTTC	CASSVQGNYNEQFF